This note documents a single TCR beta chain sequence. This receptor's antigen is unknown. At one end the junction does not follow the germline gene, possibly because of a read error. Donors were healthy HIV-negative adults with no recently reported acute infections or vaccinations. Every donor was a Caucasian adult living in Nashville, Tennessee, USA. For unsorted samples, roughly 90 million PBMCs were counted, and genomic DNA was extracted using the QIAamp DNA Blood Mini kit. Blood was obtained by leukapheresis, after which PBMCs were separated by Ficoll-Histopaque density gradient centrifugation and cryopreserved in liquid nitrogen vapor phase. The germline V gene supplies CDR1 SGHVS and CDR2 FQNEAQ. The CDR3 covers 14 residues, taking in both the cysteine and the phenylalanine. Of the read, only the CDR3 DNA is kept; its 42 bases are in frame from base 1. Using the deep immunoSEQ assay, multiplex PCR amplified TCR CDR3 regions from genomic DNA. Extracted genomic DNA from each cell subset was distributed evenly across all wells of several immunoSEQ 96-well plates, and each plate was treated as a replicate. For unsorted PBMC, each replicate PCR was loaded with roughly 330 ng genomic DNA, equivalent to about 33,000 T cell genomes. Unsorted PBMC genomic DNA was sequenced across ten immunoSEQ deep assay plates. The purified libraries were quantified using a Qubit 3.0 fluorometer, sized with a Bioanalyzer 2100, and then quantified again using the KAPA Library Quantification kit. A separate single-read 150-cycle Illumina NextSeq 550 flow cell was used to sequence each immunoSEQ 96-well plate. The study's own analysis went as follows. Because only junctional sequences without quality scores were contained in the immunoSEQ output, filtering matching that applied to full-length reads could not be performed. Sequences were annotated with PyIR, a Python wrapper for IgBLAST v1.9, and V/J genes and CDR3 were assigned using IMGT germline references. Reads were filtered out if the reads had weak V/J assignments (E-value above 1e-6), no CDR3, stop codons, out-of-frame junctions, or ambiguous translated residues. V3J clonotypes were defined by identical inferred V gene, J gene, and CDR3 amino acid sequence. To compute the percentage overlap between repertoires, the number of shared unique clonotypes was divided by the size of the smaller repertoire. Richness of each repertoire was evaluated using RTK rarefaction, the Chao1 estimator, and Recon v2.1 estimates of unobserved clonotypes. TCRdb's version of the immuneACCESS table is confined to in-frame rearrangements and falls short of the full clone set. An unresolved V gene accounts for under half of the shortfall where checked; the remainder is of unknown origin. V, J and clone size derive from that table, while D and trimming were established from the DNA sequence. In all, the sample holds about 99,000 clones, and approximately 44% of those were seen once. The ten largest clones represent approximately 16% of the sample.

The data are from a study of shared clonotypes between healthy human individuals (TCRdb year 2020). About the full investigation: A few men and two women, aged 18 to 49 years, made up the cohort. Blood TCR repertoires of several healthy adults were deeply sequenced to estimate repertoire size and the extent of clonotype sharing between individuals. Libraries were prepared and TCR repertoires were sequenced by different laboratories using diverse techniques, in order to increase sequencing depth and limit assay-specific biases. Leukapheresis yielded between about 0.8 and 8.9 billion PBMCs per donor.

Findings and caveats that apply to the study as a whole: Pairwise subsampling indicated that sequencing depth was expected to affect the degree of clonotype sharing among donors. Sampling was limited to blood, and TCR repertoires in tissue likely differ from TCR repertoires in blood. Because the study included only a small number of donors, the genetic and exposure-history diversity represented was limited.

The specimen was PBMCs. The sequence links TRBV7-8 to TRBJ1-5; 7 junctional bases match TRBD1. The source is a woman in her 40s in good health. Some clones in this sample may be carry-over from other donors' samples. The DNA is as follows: TGTGCCGGCAGTCGGGACAGAAACAATCAGCCCCAGCATTTT. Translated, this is CAGSRDRNNQPQHF.